The following is a T cell receptor (beta chain) sequence with its context. Its antigen is unknown. Three pembrolizumab responders had their TCRs sequenced. The data stem from a study of PD-1 blockade in mismatch repair-deficient tumors. Study information: Patients had eleven to twelve mismatch repair-deficient cancer types, all previously treated and progressing.

The CDR3 runs 13 residues. Germline V gives CDR1 SGHAT, CDR2 FQNNGV. V lost 5 bases to trimming and J lost 6 bases, with 13 bases between them. Generated by immunoSEQ multiplex PCR, the TCRdb table keeps only in-frame clones and is missing some. This table holds tens of thousands of clones, 70% to 80% found once. Findings of the study overall: After pembrolizumab, tumor-resident clones rose rapidly, then generally contracted before radiologic responses.

This TCR derives from an adult with mismatch repair-deficient cancer. The chain combines TRBV11-2 with TRBJ1-1, with a possible D match to TRBD1 (6 bases). Specimen: peripheral blood, collected 2 weeks after starting pembrolizumab. CDR3 residues: CASSGEQGSEAFF. DNA of the CDR3: TGTGCCAGCAGCGGAGAACAGGGATCTGAAGCTTTCTTT.